Listed below are T cell receptor beta chains from one sample, sequenced in a study of blood T cell repertoires in COVID-19. Sequencing was performed with immunoSEQ multiplex PCR; in TCRdb, only in-frame clones are kept and a portion is missing. The sample consists of approximately 97,000 clones, around 87% of them appearing once. The sample was peripheral blood. These receptors came from a human donor in a cohort sampled during active COVID-19. CDR3s include the opening cysteine and the closing phenylalanine or tryptophan. The order of the fields is CDR3 protein, CDR3 DNA, CDR3 length, J gene, D gene, clone size, V gene. A D gene is named only where the DNA matches it firmly. Size tells how often a clone was seen (once, few, many) or the class of an expanded clone, and some rows leave it out.

CDR3aa: CAISDWDRVQWGTEAFF; CDR3nt: TGTGCCATCAGTGATTGGGACAGGGTCCAGTGGGGCACTGAAGCTTTCTTT; len: 17; j_gene: TRBJ1-1; d_gene: TRBD1; abundance: -; v_gene: TRBV10-3
CDR3aa: CASSPTSGWGGTQYF; CDR3nt: TGTGCCAGCAGCCCGACTAGCGGATGGGGGGGGACCCAGTACTTC; len: 15; j_gene: TRBJ2-5; d_gene: TRBD2; abundance: -; v_gene: TRBV7-2
CDR3aa: CASSLEGAGYNEQFF; CDR3nt: TGTGCCAGCAGCTTAGAGGGAGCCGGGTACAATGAGCAGTTCTTC; len: 15; j_gene: TRBJ2-1; d_gene: -; abundance: -; v_gene: TRBV7-3
CDR3aa: CASSSATGPYEQYF; CDR3nt: TGTGCCAGCAGCTCGGCGACAGGTCCCTACGAGCAGTACTTC; len: 14; j_gene: TRBJ2-7; d_gene: -; abundance: -; v_gene: TRBV11-3
CDR3aa: CSLSRGTEAFF; CDR3nt: TGCAGCCTGAGTCGGGGGACTGAAGCTTTCTTT; len: 11; j_gene: TRBJ1-1; d_gene: -; abundance: -; v_gene: TRBV29-1
CDR3aa: CASSQDWAGGYNEQFF; CDR3nt: TGTGCCAGCAGCCAAGATTGGGCGGGAGGGTACAATGAGCAGTTCTTC; len: 16; j_gene: TRBJ2-1; d_gene: TRBD2; abundance: -; v_gene: TRBV3-1/TRBV3-2
CDR3aa: CSVEDPPGQWFSGANVLTF; CDR3nt: TGCAGCGTTGAAGACCCCCCGGGACAGTGGTTCTCTGGGGCCAACGTCCTGACTTTC; len: 19; j_gene: TRBJ2-6; d_gene: TRBD1; abundance: once; v_gene: TRBV29-1
CDR3aa: CASTGLAGATGELFF; CDR3nt: TGTGCCAGTACCGGACTAGCGGGAGCCACCGGGGAGCTGTTTTTT; len: 15; j_gene: TRBJ2-2; d_gene: TRBD2; abundance: -; v_gene: TRBV19
CDR3aa: CASSYRRGGVYNEQFF; CDR3nt: TGTGCCAGCAGCTATAGGCGGGGTGGGGTCTACAATGAGCAGTTCTTC; len: 16; j_gene: TRBJ2-1; d_gene: -; abundance: -; v_gene: TRBV5-5
CDR3aa: CAISESRASGRATDTQYF; CDR3nt: TGTGCCATCAGTGAGTCGAGGGCTAGCGGGAGGGCGACAGATACGCAGTATTTT; len: 18; j_gene: TRBJ2-3; d_gene: TRBD2; abundance: -; v_gene: TRBV10-3
CDR3aa: CASSLNAGAGNTIYF; CDR3nt: TGTGCCAGCAGCCTTAATGCCGGAGCTGGAAACACCATATATTTT; len: 15; j_gene: TRBJ1-3; d_gene: -; abundance: -; v_gene: TRBV9
CDR3aa: CASKAVGETQYF; CDR3nt: TGTGCCTCCAAGGCGGTAGGAGAGACCCAGTACTTC; len: 12; j_gene: TRBJ2-5; d_gene: -; abundance: -; v_gene: TRBV19
CDR3aa: CASSLVAGTDTQYF; CDR3nt: TGCGCCAGCAGCTTGGTTGCGGGAACAGATACGCAGTATTTT; len: 14; j_gene: TRBJ2-3; d_gene: -; abundance: -; v_gene: TRBV5-1
CDR3aa: CASSIGQLNYGYTF; CDR3nt: TGTGCCAGTAGTATCGGACAGCTGAACTATGGCTACACCTTC; len: 14; j_gene: TRBJ1-2; d_gene: -; abundance: -; v_gene: TRBV19
CDR3aa: CSGAGTAYNEQFF; CDR3nt: TGCAGCGGAGCCGGGACAGCCTACAATGAGCAGTTCTTC; len: 13; j_gene: TRBJ2-1; d_gene: TRBD1; abundance: -; v_gene: TRBV29-1
CDR3aa: CASSPDRRYEQYF; CDR3nt: TGTGCCAGCAGCCCGGACAGGCGCTACGAGCAGTACTTC; len: 13; j_gene: TRBJ2-7; d_gene: TRBD1; abundance: -; v_gene: TRBV5-6
CDR3aa: CSASGGLAGTEQYF; CDR3nt: TGCAGTGCTAGTGGGGGACTAGCGGGGACCGAGCAGTACTTC; len: 14; j_gene: TRBJ2-7; d_gene: TRBD2; abundance: -; v_gene: TRBV20-1
CDR3aa: CASSIYGGGEVEQYF; CDR3nt: TGTGCCAGTAGTATTTACGGCGGAGGGGAGGTCGAGCAGTACTTC; len: 15; j_gene: TRBJ2-7; d_gene: -; abundance: -; v_gene: TRBV19
CDR3aa: CAISESQMGVFGYTF; CDR3nt: TGTGCCATCAGTGAGTCGCAGATGGGAGTCTTTGGCTACACCTTC; len: 15; j_gene: TRBJ1-2; d_gene: -; abundance: -; v_gene: TRBV10-3
CDR3aa: CASKERPTDTQYF; CDR3nt: TGTGCCAGTAAGGAGCGACCCACAGATACGCAGTATTTT; len: 13; j_gene: TRBJ2-3; d_gene: -; abundance: -; v_gene: TRBV19
CDR3aa: CASSPPRGGYNEQFF; CDR3nt: TGTGCCAGCTCACCACCGAGGGGGGGATACAATGAGCAGTTCTTC; len: 15; j_gene: TRBJ2-1; d_gene: -; abundance: -; v_gene: TRBV18
CDR3aa: CSVGVFGEETQYF; CDR3nt: TGCAGCGTTGGGGTTTTTGGGGAGGAGACCCAGTACTTC; len: 13; j_gene: TRBJ2-5; d_gene: -; abundance: -; v_gene: TRBV29-1
CDR3aa: CASSPSGRAYNEQFF; CDR3nt: TGTGCCAGCAGCCCTAGCGGGAGGGCCTACAATGAGCAGTTCTTC; len: 15; j_gene: TRBJ2-1; d_gene: TRBD2; abundance: -; v_gene: TRBV14
CDR3aa: CASADNEQFF; CDR3nt: TGTGCCAGCGCGGACAATGAGCAGTTCTTC; len: 10; j_gene: TRBJ2-1; d_gene: -; abundance: -; v_gene: TRBV25-1
CDR3aa: CASSLPQGRQETQYF; CDR3nt: TGTGCCAGCAGTTTGCCACAGGGAAGACAAGAGACCCAGTACTTC; len: 15; j_gene: TRBJ2-5; d_gene: -; abundance: -; v_gene: TRBV28
CDR3aa: CAIRTSVGAYNEQFF; CDR3nt: TGTGCCATCAGGACCTCAGTGGGAGCCTACAATGAGCAGTTCTTC; len: 15; j_gene: TRBJ2-1; d_gene: -; abundance: -; v_gene: TRBV10-3
CDR3aa: CASRSPQIGYEQYF; CDR3nt: TGTGCCAGTCGGAGCCCGCAAATCGGGTACGAGCAGTACTTC; len: 14; j_gene: TRBJ2-7; d_gene: -; abundance: -; v_gene: TRBV19
CDR3aa: CASSQTGQGMAFF; CDR3nt: TGTGCCAGCAGCCAAACTGGACAGGGAATGGCTTTCTTT; len: 13; j_gene: TRBJ1-1; d_gene: TRBD1; abundance: -; v_gene: TRBV3-1/TRBV3-2
CDR3aa: CASSWSTTALSGANVLTF; CDR3nt: TGTGCCAGCAGCTGGAGTACGACAGCCCTCTCTGGGGCCAACGTCCTGACTTTC; len: 18; j_gene: TRBJ2-6; d_gene: -; abundance: -; v_gene: TRBV7-8
CDR3aa: CASRSSGVAFF; CDR3nt: TGTGCCAGCCGGTCCTCAGGGGTGGCTTTCTTT; len: 11; j_gene: TRBJ1-1; d_gene: -; abundance: -; v_gene: TRBV11-2
CDR3aa: CASSMGGQGSRLNTEAFF; CDR3nt: TGTGCCAGCAGTATGGGGGGACAGGGGTCGAGACTGAACACTGAAGCTTTCTTT; len: 18; j_gene: TRBJ1-1; d_gene: TRBD1; abundance: -; v_gene: TRBV7-3
CDR3aa: CASSLEGGSFSNQPQHF; CDR3nt: TGTGCCAGCAGTTTGGAAGGGGGCAGCTTTAGCAATCAGCCCCAGCATTTT; len: 17; j_gene: TRBJ1-5; d_gene: TRBD1; abundance: -; v_gene: TRBV28
CDR3aa: CASSFQGLAVDNEQFF; CDR3nt: TGCGCCAGCAGCTTCCAAGGACTAGCGGTGGACAATGAGCAGTTCTTC; len: 16; j_gene: TRBJ2-1; d_gene: TRBD2; abundance: -; v_gene: TRBV5-1